This TCR beta chain derives from a study of T-cell memory formation after mild COVID-19. From 5'RACE with constant-segment primers came TCR alpha and TCR beta cDNA libraries that carried sample barcodes and UMIs. Using its own MiXCR run on the 5' RACE reads, TCRdb lists one record per CDR3 protein. The profile covers about 400,000 distinct CDR3 sequences, with about 15% appearing a single time and roughly 21% taken by the ten largest. Study-wide results and caveats: Of the contracting clones, CD4+ ones lay mainly in CM and EM, and CD8+ ones in EMRA. A second wave expanding day 15 to 37 was CD4+-biased; contracting clones were balanced.

The J segment lost 4 bases and the V segment lost 2 bases, leaving 6 bases of the junction unmatched. Germline V CDR1 and CDR2: SGHTA, FQGNSA. This CDR3 has 15 amino acids. Note on this clonotype: What it recognizes is unknown.

The chain has TRBV7-2 and TRBJ2-3; 7 positions agree with TRBD2. The sequencing sample was made of PBMCs or a T cell subset sorted from them (not recorded which). The TCR comes from a man aged 18-30 years who had mild COVID-19 (a few samples of this study predate the infection). Cell type and time point are not known. The CDR3 DNA follows: TGTGCCAGCAGCTTACGGCGGGGAGGGGCAGATACGCAGTATTTT. This translates into CASSLRRGGADTQYF.